The T cell receptor beta chain under discussion was sequenced for a study of blood T cell repertoires in COVID-19. As for the study in general: Spain, Italy and the United States supplied samples that represented acute and convalescent COVID-19.

The germline V and J ends were trimmed by 4 bases and 9 bases, with 26 bases remaining between them. Germline V lookup: CDR1 SGHRS, CDR2 YFSETQ. CDR3 length equals 17 residues. Produced via immunoSEQ multiplex PCR; TCRdb's table is partial and in-frame only. This table has around 170,000 clones, roughly nine tenths appearing once. Sequencing used peripheral blood. The sequence was obtained from a man in his sixties with acute or convalescent COVID-19. J is TRBJ2-1 and V is TRBV5-1; tentative D call: TRBD2 (7 bases). The CDR3, as DNA: TGCGCCAGCAGCCTCCTTGTAACAGGGAGGGCCAACGGTGAGCAGTTCTTC. Translating it yields CASSLLVTGRANGEQFF.